A selection of T cell receptor beta chains follows, all from one sample in a study of multiple sclerosis patients with progressive multifocal leukoencephalopathy. This table comes from immunoSEQ multiplex PCR, and its TCRdb copy is limited to in-frame clones, with some not included. The sample has 29,000 or so clones, around nine tenths seen once. The sample was PBMCs, taken from a patient treated with natalizumab. Receptors originate from a human donor with multiple sclerosis. CDR3s leave out the opening cysteine and the closing phenylalanine or tryptophan. Fields, in order: V gene, J gene, clone size, CDR3 protein. Some rows have no size entry. The others give once, few or many, or a class for an expanded clone.

V gene: TRBV5-1
J gene: TRBJ2-7
clone size: -
CDR3 protein: ASSLLQVNSEQY

V gene: TRBV28
J gene: TRBJ1-2
clone size: -
CDR3 protein: ASSSSGTGGPGYT

V gene: TRBV13
J gene: TRBJ2-3
clone size: -
CDR3 protein: ASSDPSQPSGRDTQY

V gene: TRBV6-6
J gene: TRBJ2-4
clone size: -
CDR3 protein: ASSSDGKY

V gene: TRBV7-8
J gene: TRBJ2-3
clone size: -
CDR3 protein: ASKNSGLGTTDTQY

V gene: TRBV12-5
J gene: TRBJ2-3
clone size: -
CDR3 protein: ASGLILSGTSGRVGTDTQY

V gene: TRBV23-1
J gene: TRBJ1-5
clone size: once
CDR3 protein: ASSQSSQGADDNQPQH

V gene: TRBV7-9
J gene: TRBJ1-2
clone size: -
CDR3 protein: ASSFGSGYT

V gene: TRBV4-3
J gene: TRBJ2-1
clone size: -
CDR3 protein: ASSQDWQPQYNEQF

V gene: TRBV11-2
J gene: TRBJ2-7
clone size: -
CDR3 protein: ASSLVGGVISYEQY

V gene: TRBV28
J gene: TRBJ2-3
clone size: few
CDR3 protein: ASSPPGGVTDTQY

V gene: TRBV4-1
J gene: -
clone size: -
CDR3 protein: ASSQDRRDEQY

V gene: TRBV2
J gene: TRBJ1-6
clone size: -
CDR3 protein: ASSGLRGVNSPLH

V gene: TRBV11-2
J gene: TRBJ1-2
clone size: -
CDR3 protein: ASSPRQVSRGYT

V gene: TRBV19
J gene: TRBJ1-1
clone size: -
CDR3 protein: ASSIDRDTEAF

V gene: TRBV2
J gene: TRBJ1-4
clone size: few
CDR3 protein: ASRGTGGFVEKLF

V gene: TRBV18
J gene: TRBJ2-1
clone size: once
CDR3 protein: ASSPLPKEAEQF

V gene: TRBV4-3
J gene: TRBJ2-7
clone size: -
CDR3 protein: ASSQGRTLSSYEQY